This T cell receptor beta chain was recorded in a study of control samples from healthy donors and cancer patients. Libraries were prepared by immunoSEQ multiplex PCR; TCRdb keeps only in-frame clonotypes and omits some of them. The table has about 170,000 clones, around 95% seen once. Per the germline V gene, CDR1 is LGHDT and CDR2 is YNNKEL (reference sequence). CDR3 length: 18 residues. V lost 0 bases to trimming and J lost 5 bases; unmatched junction nucleotides: 8. What was sequenced was blood. J is TRBJ2-5 and V is TRBV3-1 (or the pseudogene TRBV3-2), with 14 bases matching TRBD2. The sequence derives from a woman in her sixties in good health. CDR3: CASSQDRTSGGSWETQYF. The CDR3 coding sequence is TGTGCCAGCAGCCAAGATCGGACTAGCGGGGGGTCCTGGGAGACCCAGTACTTC.